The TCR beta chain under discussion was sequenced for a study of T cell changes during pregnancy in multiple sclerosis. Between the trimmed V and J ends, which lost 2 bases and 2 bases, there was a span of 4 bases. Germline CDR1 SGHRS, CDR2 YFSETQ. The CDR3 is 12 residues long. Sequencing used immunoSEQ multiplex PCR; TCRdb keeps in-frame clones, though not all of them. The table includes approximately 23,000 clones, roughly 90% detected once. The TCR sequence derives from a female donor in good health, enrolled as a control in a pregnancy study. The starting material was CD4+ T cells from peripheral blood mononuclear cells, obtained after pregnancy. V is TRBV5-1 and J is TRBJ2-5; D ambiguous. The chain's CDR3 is CASSFGQETQYF. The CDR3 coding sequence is TGCGCCAGCAGCTTCGGGCAAGAGACCCAGTACTTC.